The rows below give T cell receptor beta chains drawn from one sample of a study of beta chain features in type 1 diabetes. The assay was immunoSEQ multiplex PCR, and TCRdb's table has in-frame clones only and misses some. Of some 200,000 clones listed, around 16% were seen once; the top ten hold about 0.08%. Sequenced sample: naive CD4+ T cells from blood. These receptors all come from a man aged 25-45 years with type 1 diabetes. CDR3s include the opening cysteine and the closing phenylalanine or tryptophan. The order of the fields is J gene, V gene, clone size, D gene, CDR3 DNA, CDR3 protein. D genes are given only for firm matches. The size entry is marked missing in some rows and otherwise reads once, few, many or a size class.

>TRBJ2-5|TRBV7-2|.|TRBD2
TGTGCCAGCAGCCTCTGGACTAGCGGGAAGTCCCCAGAGACCCAGTACTTC
CASSLWTSGKSPETQYF
>TRBJ2-1|TRBV19|few|.
TGTGCCAGTAGGTCCAGTCGGGTTTTATACAATGAGCAGTTCTTC
CASRSSRVLYNEQFF
>TRBJ2-1|TRBV30|few|.
TGTGCCTGGACGAGGGGACACAATGAGCAGTTCTTC
CAWTRGHNEQFF
>TRBJ1-5|TRBV29-1|.|TRBD1
TGCAGCGCTAAAGAACAGGGGGTTGGCAATCAGCCCCAGCATTTT
CSAKEQGVGNQPQHF
>TRBJ2-2|TRBV4-1|few|.
TGCGCCAGCAGCCAAGATAGGGGACACCTCACCGGGGAGCTGTTTTTT
CASSQDRGHLTGELFF
>TRBJ2-7|TRBV29-1|few|TRBD1
TGCAGCGTTGTTCCCCGCGGGACAGGGTTCTACGAGCAGTACTTC
CSVVPRGTGFYEQYF
>TRBJ2-1|TRBV7-9|.|TRBD2
TGTGCCAGCAGCTCGCAAGCGGGAGGAATGGACAATGAGCAGTTCTTC
CASSSQAGGMDNEQFF
>TRBJ1-4|TRBV5-1|few|.
TGCGCCAGCAGCTTTGGCCAGGGGAACGAAAAACTGTTTTTT
CASSFGQGNEKLFF
>TRBJ2-4|TRBV6-5|.|.
TGTGCCAGCAGTTCGCCGATGGGACAAGGGACCATTCAGTACTTC
CASSSPMGQGTIQYF
>TRBJ1-2|TRBV6-5|.|.
TGTGCCAGCAGCCCCGACCGAGCTAACTATGGCTACACCTTC
CASSPDRANYGYTF
>TRBJ2-1|TRBV7-2|.|.
TGTGCCAGCAGCTTAGACGCAGGATTCTACAATGAGCAGTTCTTC
CASSLDAGFYNEQFF
>TRBJ2-1|TRBV28|few|.
TGTGCCAGCAGTCTCCGGGCTCCGAGCTCCTACAATGAGCAGTTCTTC
CASSLRAPSSYNEQFF
>TRBJ2-3|TRBV29-1|few|TRBD2
TGCAGCGTTGAAGCACTAGCGGGGGGGAGAGGTACGCAGTATTTT
CSVEALAGGRGTQYF
>TRBJ2-1|TRBV5-1|.|TRBD1
TGCGCCAGCAGCTTAGGACAGGGTGGAATCAATGAGCAGTTCTTC
CASSLGQGGINEQFF
>TRBJ2-3|TRBV29-1|few|.
TGCAGCGCGGGTGTGGCAGATACGCAGTATTTT
CSAGVADTQYF
>TRBJ2-1|TRBV29-1|few|TRBD2
TGCAGCGTTGAAGATAAAGCGGGATACAATGAGCAGTTCTTC
CSVEDKAGYNEQFF
>TRBJ2-7|TRBV23-1|few|.
TGCGCCAGCAGTCAACGGGGGCAGGCCTACGAGCAGTACTTC
CASSQRGQAYEQYF
>TRBJ1-5|TRBV25-1|.|.
TGTGCCAGCAGTGCGGAAGGGAATCAGCCCCAGCATTTT
CASSAEGNQPQHF
>TRBJ1-1|TRBV7-9|few|TRBD1
TGTGCCAGCAGATCGACAGGGGCCACTGAAGCTTTCTTT
CASRSTGATEAFF
>TRBJ2-3|TRBV2|few|.
TGTGCCAGCAGTCTTTCCCCCGGCGGACGGCCCCTCACAGATACGCAGTATTTT
CASSLSPGGRPLTDTQYF
>TRBJ1-1|TRBV30|.|.
TGTGCCTGGAGTGCTCAGGGATCGCCTGAAGCTTTCTTT
CAWSAQGSPEAFF
>TRBJ2-5|TRBV2|.|.
TGTGCCAGCAGGTCGGACAGACAACAAGAGACCCAGTACTTC
CASRSDRQQETQYF
>TRBJ2-4|TRBV28|few|.
TGTGCCAGCAGTCCTTTCACGAAACACCCCCAATGGAGAAAGAACATTCAGTACTTC
CASSPFTKHPQWRKNIQYF
>TRBJ2-5|TRBV5-1|few|TRBD1
TGCGCCAGCAGCGTGACAGGGGTGGTCGAGGAGACCCAGTACTTC
CASSVTGVVEETQYF
>TRBJ2-7|TRBV7-3|.|.
TGTGCCAGCAGCTTAAACACAGGGAGCATGTACGAGCAGTACTTC
CASSLNTGSMYEQYF
>TRBJ2-5|TRBV5-1|few|.
TGCGCCAGCAGCTTGAGAGAGACCCAGTACTTC
CASSLRETQYF
>TRBJ2-3|TRBV4-1|.|TRBD2
TGCGCCAGCAGCCAAGGGGGACTAGCGGGAGGAGGACGCACAGATACGCAGTATTTT
CASSQGGLAGGGRTDTQYF
>TRBJ2-2|TRBV29-1|.|.
TGCAGCGTTGACGGGGCCAGCACCGGGGAGCTGTTTTTT
CSVDGASTGELFF
>TRBJ2-5|TRBV27|few|.
TGTGCCAGCAGAATCAGGGGTTACCAAGAGACCCAGTACTTC
CASRIRGYQETQYF
>TRBJ1-4|TRBV7-9|.|.
TGTGCCAGCAGCCCGTCTCCGCAGGGAGGGGAAAAACTGTTTTTT
CASSPSPQGGEKLFF
>TRBJ2-3|TRBV7-2|.|.
TGTGCCAGCAGCCGATCAACAGATACGCAGTATTTT
CASSRSTDTQYF
>TRBJ1-1|TRBV20-1|.|TRBD1
TGCAGTATTACAGGGGGCACTGAAGCTTTCTTT
CSITGGTEAFF
>TRBJ2-1|TRBV7-9|few|.
TGTGCCAGCAGCTTCGACACCTACCGGAATGAGCAGTTCTTC
CASSFDTYRNEQFF
>TRBJ2-1|TRBV14|.|TRBD2
TGTGCCAGCAGCCAATCTAGCGGCCCGAGATACAATGAGCAGTTCTTC
CASSQSSGPRYNEQFF
>TRBJ2-5|TRBV10-3|.|.
TGTGCCATCAGTCCCGGGGATCAAGAGACCCAGTACTTC
CAISPGDQETQYF
>TRBJ1-5|TRBV29-1|.|.
TGCAGCGTTGGCCGAGGGGGCAATCAGCCCCAGCATTTT
CSVGRGGNQPQHF
>TRBJ2-3|TRBV30|.|TRBD2
TGTGCCTGGGCTTCTAGCGGGATAGCTTATACGCAGTATTTT
CAWASSGIAYTQYF
>TRBJ2-4|TRBV19|few|TRBD2
TGTGCCAGTAGTCCTCTAGCGGGAGCCAAAAACATTCAGTACTTC
CASSPLAGAKNIQYF
>TRBJ2-3|TRBV29-1|.|TRBD1
TGCAGCGTTGTACAGGGGGTAAACACAGATACGCAGTATTTT
CSVVQGVNTDTQYF
>TRBJ2-5|TRBV29-1|.|TRBD2
TGCAGCGCTTCGGGGGGCCAAGAGACCCAGTACTTC
CSASGGQETQYF
>TRBJ2-5|TRBV7-2|few|.
TGTGCCAGCAGCTTCTCTAGACGCCAAGAGACCCAGTACTTC
CASSFSRRQETQYF
>TRBJ2-1|TRBV7-2|few|TRBD2
TGTGCCAGCAGCTTAGACGGCACAGCGGGAGGGCCGGATGAGCAGTTCTTC
CASSLDGTAGGPDEQFF
>TRBJ2-5|TRBV20-1|few|.
TGCAGTGCTGGGCTAGAGACCCAGTACTTC
CSAGLETQYF
>TRBJ2-2|TRBV4-1|.|TRBD1
TGCGCCAGCAGCCGAACCGGGACAGGGGGAACCGGGGAGCTGTTTTTT
CASSRTGTGGTGELFF
>TRBJ2-3|TRBV29-1|.|.
TGCAGCGCCCCCCCGGAGGGTGGAGGCACAGATACGCAGTATTTT
CSAPPEGGGTDTQYF
>TRBJ1-1|TRBV27|.|TRBD1
TGTGCCAGCAGTCTCGACAGGGCAATGAACACTGAAGCTTTCTTT
CASSLDRAMNTEAFF
>TRBJ2-2|TRBV6-6|.|.
TGTGCCGCGGTGTCCACCGGGGAGCTGTTTTTT
CAAVSTGELFF
>TRBJ2-1|TRBV7-2|few|.
TGTGCCAGCAGCTTCGGGCAGCGCGGGCAGTTCTTC
CASSFGQRGQFF
>TRBJ2-6|TRBV27|few|.
TGTGCCAGCAGTCTTCAAGGGTCAGGGGCCAACGTCCTGACTTTC
CASSLQGSGANVLTF
>TRBJ2-4|TRBV29-1|.|.
TGCAGCGTGGCGGGCACGATAGCCAAAAACATTCAGTACTTC
CSVAGTIAKNIQYF
>TRBJ2-3|TRBV15|few|TRBD1
TGTGCCACCAGCACCCGCGGACAGGCCCGACCTTACAGAGATACGCAGTATTTT
CATSTRGQARPYRDTQYF
>TRBJ2-5|TRBV10-3|.|TRBD1
TGTGCCATCAGGTTCCGGGACAGGGTTTGTATGAAGACCCAGTACTTC
CAIRFRDRVCMKTQYF
>TRBJ2-3|TRBV7-9|few|.
TGTGCCAGCAGACCTAGCACAGATACGCAGTATTTT
CASRPSTDTQYF
>TRBJ2-7|TRBV30|.|.
TGTGCCTGGAGTGCGCAGGGTAACGAGCAGTACTTC
CAWSAQGNEQYF
>TRBJ2-5|TRBV30|few|.
TGTGCCTGGAGCGGGACAACACAAGAGACCCAGTACTTC
CAWSGTTQETQYF